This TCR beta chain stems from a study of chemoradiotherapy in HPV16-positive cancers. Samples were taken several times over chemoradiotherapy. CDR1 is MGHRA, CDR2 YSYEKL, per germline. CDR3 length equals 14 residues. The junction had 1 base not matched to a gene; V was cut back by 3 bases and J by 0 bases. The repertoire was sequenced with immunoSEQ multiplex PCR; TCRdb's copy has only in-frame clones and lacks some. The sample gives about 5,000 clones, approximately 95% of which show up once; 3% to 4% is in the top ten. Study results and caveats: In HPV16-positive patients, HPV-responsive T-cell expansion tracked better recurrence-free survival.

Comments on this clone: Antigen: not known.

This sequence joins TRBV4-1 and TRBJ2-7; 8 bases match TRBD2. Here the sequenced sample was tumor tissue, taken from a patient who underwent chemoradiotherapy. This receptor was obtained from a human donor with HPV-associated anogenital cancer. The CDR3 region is CASSHLAGSYEQYF. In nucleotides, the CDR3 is TGCGCCAGCAGCCACCTAGCGGGCTCCTACGAGCAGTACTTC.